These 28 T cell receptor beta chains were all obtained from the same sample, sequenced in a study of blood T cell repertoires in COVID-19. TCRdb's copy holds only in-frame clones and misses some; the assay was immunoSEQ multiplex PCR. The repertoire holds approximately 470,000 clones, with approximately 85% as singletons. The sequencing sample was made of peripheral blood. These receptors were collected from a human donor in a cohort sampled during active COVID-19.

The CDR3 region is CSVSSGRTINNEQFF. Here the CDR3 DNA reads TGCAGCGTTTCTAGCGGGAGGACTATTAACAATGAGCAGTTCTTC. The V gene is TRBV29-1, the J gene TRBJ2-1; 11 bases line up with TRBD2. The CDR3 extends over 15 amino acids. From germline, CDR1 is SQVTM and CDR2 ANQGSEA. Unmatched junction bases numbered 8, after V lost 5 bases and J lost 5 bases.

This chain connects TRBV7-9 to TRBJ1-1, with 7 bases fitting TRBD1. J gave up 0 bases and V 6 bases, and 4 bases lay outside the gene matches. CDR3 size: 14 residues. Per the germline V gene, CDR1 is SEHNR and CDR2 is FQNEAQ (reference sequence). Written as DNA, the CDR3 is TGTGCCAGCAGGGGGGACAGTTTGAACACTGAAGCTTTCTTT. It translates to CASRGDSLNTEAFF.

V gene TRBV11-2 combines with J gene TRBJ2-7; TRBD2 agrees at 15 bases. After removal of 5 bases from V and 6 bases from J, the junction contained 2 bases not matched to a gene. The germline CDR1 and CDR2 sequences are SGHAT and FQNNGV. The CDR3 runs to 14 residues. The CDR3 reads CASSPGLAGGEQYF. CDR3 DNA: TGTGCCAGCAGCCCGGGACTAGCGGGAGGCGAGCAGTACTTC.

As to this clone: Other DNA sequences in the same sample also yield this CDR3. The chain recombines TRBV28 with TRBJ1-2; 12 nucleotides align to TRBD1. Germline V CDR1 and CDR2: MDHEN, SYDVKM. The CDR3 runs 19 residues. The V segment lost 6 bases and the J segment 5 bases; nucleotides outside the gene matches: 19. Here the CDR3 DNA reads TGTGCCAGCAGAGGGGGACAGGGGGCTGAAGCCCCCGGTTATTATGGCTACACCTTC. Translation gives CASRGGQGAEAPGYYGYTF.

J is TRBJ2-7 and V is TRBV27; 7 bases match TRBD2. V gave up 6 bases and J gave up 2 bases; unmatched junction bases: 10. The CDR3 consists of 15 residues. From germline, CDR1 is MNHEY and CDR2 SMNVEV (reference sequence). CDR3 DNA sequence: TGTGCCAGCAGCCGGAGACTAGCCGATACCTACGAGCAGTACTTC. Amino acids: CASSRRLADTYEQYF.

Here the CDR3 DNA reads TGTGCCTGGAGTGTAATGAGACAGAGCTCCTACGAGCAGTACTTC. It is translated as CAWSVMRQSSYEQYF. This chain joins TRBV30 and TRBJ2-7; possibly TRBD1 for D (5 bases). Germline V lookup: CDR1 GTSNPN, CDR2 SVGIG (reference sequence). Trimming took off 0 bases at V and 0 bases at J, with 12 bases between the two ends. CDR3 size: 15 residues.

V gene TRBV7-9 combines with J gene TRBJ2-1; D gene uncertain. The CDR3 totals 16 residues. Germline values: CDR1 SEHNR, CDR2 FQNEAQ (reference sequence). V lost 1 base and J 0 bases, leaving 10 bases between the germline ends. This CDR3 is CASSLVARSSYNEQFF. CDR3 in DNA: TGTGCCAGCAGCTTAGTCGCCCGCAGCTCCTACAATGAGCAGTTCTTC.

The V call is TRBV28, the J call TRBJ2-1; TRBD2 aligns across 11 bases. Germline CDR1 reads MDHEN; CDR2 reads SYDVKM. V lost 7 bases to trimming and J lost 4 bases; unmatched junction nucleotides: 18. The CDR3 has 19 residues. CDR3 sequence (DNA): TGTGCCAGCACCCCACCGGGACTAGCGGCTTCTGGGGCTTACAATGAGCAGTTCTTC. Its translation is CASTPPGLAASGAYNEQFF.

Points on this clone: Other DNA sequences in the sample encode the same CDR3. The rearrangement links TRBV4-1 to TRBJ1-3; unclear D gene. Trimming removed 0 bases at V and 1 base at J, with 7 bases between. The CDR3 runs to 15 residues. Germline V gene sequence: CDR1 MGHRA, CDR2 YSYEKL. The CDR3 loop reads CASSQDRVSGNTIYF. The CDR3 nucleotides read TGCGCCAGCAGCCAAGATCGTGTTTCTGGAAACACCATATATTTT.

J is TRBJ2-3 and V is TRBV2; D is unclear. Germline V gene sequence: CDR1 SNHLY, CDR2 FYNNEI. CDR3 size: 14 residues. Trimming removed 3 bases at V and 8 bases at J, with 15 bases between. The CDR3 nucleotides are TGTGCCAGCAGTGACCCGCGGAATTTGGGTACGCAGTATTTT. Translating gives CASSDPRNLGTQYF.

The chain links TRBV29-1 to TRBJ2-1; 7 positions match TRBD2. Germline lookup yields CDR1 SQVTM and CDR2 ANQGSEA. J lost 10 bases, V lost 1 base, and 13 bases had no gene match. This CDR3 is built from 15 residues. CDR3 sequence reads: CSVEAGRTSFKEQFF. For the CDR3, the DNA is TGCAGCGTTGAAGCGGGACGGACTAGTTTCAAGGAGCAGTTCTTC.

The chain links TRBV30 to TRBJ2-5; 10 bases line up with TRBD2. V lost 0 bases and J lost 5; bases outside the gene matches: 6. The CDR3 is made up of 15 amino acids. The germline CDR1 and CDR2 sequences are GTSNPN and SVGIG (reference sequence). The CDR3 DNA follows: TGTGCCTGGAGTGTTTCTAGCGGGAGTTTGGAGACCCAGTACTTC. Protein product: CAWSVSSGSLETQYF.

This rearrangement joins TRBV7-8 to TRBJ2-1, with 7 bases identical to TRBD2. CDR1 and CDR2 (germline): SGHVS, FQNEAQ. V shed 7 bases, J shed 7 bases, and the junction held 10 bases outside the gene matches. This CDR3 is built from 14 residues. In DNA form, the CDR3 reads TGTGCCAGCACATTCCTAGCGGAGGATAATGAGCAGTTCTTC. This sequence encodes CASTFLAEDNEQFF.

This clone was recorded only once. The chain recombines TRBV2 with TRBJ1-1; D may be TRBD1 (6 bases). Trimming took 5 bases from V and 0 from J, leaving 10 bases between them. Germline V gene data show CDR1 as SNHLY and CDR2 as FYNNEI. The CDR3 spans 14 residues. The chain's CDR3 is CASSFRGLNTEAFF. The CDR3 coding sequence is TGTGCCAGCAGTTTCAGGGGCTTGAACACTGAAGCTTTCTTT.

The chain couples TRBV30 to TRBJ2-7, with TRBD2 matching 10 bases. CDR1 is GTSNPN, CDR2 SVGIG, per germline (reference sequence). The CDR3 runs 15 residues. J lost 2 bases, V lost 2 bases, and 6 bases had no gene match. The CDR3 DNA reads TGTGCCTGGAGTCTAGCGGGGGTTATGACCTACGAGCAGTACTTC. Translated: CAWSLAGVMTYEQYF.

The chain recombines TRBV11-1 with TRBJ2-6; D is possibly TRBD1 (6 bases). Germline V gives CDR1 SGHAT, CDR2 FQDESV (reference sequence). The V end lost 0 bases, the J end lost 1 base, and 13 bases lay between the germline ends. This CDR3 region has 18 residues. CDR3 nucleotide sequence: TGTGCCAGCAGCTTAGCGGGGGCCGTCCTTTCTGGGGCCAACGTCCTGACTTTC. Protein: CASSLAGAVLSGANVLTF.

The CDR3 spells CASRAGTGGPDTQYF. For the CDR3, the DNA is TGTGCCAGCAGGGCCGGGACAGGGGGGCCAGATACGCAGTATTTT. This chain links TRBV7-2 with TRBJ2-3; the match to TRBD1 covers 11 bases. With 6 bases clipped from V and 4 bases from J, the junction kept 6 bases outside the gene matches. The CDR3 has 15 amino acids. Looked up from germline, CDR1 is SGHTA and CDR2 is FQGNSA. The complete variable domain, with remaining parts taken from reference TRBV7-2 and TRBJ2-3, reads GAGVSQSPSNKVTEKGKDVELRCDPISGHTALYWYRQSLGQGLEFLIYFQGNSAPDKSGLPSDRFSAERTGGSVSTLTIQRTQQEDSAVYLCASRAGTGGPDTQYFGPGTRLTVL.

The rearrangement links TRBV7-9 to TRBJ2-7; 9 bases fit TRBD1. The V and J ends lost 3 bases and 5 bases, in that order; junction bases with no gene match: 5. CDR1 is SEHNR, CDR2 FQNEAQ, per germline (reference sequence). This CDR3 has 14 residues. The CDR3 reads CASSFGTGSNEQYF. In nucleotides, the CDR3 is TGTGCCAGCAGCTTTGGGACAGGGTCTAACGAGCAGTACTTC.

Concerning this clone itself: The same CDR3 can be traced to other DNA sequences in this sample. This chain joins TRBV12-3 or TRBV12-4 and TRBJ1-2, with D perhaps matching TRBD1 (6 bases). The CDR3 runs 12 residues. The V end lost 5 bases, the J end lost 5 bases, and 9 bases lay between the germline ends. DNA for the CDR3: TGTGCCAGCAGTCGAGGACAGTATGGCTACACCTTC. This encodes CASSRGQYGYTF.

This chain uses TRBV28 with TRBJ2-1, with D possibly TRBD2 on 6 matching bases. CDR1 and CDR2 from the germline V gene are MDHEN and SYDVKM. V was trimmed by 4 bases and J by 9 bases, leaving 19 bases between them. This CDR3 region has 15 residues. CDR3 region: CASSSGGVGHGEQFF. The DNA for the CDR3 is TGTGCCAGCAGTTCCGGGGGAGTCGGGCACGGTGAGCAGTTCTTC.

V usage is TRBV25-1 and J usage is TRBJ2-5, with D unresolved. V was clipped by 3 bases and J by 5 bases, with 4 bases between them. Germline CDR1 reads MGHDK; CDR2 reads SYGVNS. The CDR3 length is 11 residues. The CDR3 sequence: CASSEEETQYF. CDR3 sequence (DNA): TGTGCCAGCAGTGAGGAGGAGACCCAGTACTTC.

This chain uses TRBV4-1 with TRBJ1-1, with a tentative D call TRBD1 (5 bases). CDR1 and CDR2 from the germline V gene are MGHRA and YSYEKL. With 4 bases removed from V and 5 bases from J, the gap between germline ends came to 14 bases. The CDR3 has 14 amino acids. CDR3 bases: TGCGCCAGCAGCCGCTCCAGGGCTACAACTGAAGCTTTCTTT. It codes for CASSRSRATTEAFF.

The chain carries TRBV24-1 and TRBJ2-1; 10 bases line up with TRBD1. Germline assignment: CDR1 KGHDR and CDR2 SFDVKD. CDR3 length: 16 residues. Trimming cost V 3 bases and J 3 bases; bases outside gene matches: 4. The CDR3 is CATSDLTGGGYNEQFF. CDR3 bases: TGTGCCACCAGTGATCTGACAGGGGGCGGCTACAATGAGCAGTTCTTC.

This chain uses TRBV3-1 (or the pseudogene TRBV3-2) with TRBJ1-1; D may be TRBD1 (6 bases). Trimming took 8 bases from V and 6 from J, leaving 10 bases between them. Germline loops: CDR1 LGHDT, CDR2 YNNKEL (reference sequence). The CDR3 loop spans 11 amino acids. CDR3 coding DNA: TGTGCCAGCCATACAGGGTCTGAAGCTTTCTTT. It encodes CASHTGSEAFF.

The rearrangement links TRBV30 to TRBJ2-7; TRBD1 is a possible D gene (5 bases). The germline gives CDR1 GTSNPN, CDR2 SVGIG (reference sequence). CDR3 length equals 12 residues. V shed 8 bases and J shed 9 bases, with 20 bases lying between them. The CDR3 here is CARRQGNTGQYF. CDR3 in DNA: TGTGCCCGGCGGCAGGGAAATACAGGGCAGTACTTC.

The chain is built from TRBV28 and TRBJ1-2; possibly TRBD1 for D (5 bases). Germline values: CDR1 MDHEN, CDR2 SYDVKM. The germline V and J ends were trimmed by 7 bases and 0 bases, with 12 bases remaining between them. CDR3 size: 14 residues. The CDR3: CASKLGRANYGYTF. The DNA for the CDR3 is TGTGCCAGCAAGCTTGGCAGGGCTAACTATGGCTACACCTTC.

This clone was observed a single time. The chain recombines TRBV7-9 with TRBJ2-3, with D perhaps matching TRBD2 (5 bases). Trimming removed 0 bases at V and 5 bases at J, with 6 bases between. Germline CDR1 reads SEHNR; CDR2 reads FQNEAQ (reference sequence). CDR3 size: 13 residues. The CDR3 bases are TGTGCCAGCAGCTTAGCTAGCGTAGATACGCAGTATTTT. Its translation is CASSLASVDTQYF.

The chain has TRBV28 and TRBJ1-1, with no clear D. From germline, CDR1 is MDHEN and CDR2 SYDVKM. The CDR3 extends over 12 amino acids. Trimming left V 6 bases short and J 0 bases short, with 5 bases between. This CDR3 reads CASRELNTEAFF. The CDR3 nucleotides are TGTGCCAGCAGAGAGTTGAACACTGAAGCTTTCTTT.